The clone carrying this T cell receptor (beta chain) has ten or more counts. To make TCR beta libraries, researchers used iRepertoire HTBI primers and Arm-PCR of CDR3 regions. MiXCR, run by TCRdb on the multiplex PCR reads, gives a single entry per CDR3 protein. Of some 560,000 distinct CDR3 sequences listed, 15% to 20% were seen once; the top ten hold 25%. These data are taken from a study of regulatory T cells in long-lasting Graves disease. Noted time point: newly diagnosed GD, antithyroid drugs for less than 3 months. PBMC RNA was the source of the TCR library. Per germline, CDR1 SNHLY and CDR2 FYNNEI. The CDR3 is made up of 14 amino acids. V was shortened by 1 base and J by 5 bases, with 11 bases between the two germline ends. These sequences were also reported in another study, on T cells in Graves' hyperthyroidism and ophthalmopathy.

Here the sequenced sample was peripheral blood mononuclear cells (PBMCs), taken at new diagnosis, from a patient treated with antithyroid drugs. The chain links TRBV2 to TRBJ1-1, with D maybe TRBD1 (5 bases). The origin of this receptor is a woman aged 40 to 65 with Graves disease. The CDR3 loop is CASSEDRGWTEAFF. The CDR3 DNA follows: TGTGCCAGCAGTGAAGATAGGGGTTGGACTGAAGCTTTCTTT.